Presented here are 19 T cell receptor beta chains from one specimen sequenced in a study of T cells in Graves' hyperthyroidism and ophthalmopathy (dated by TCRdb to between 2018 and 2021). The library was obtained by multiplex PCR. Reads for this sample came from an Illumina HiSeq 2000. TCR beta CDR3 regions were amplified from RNA transcripts. The first round of RT-PCR for the TCR CDR3 was performed with the HTBI primer set and the Qiagen OneStep RT-PCR kit. TCRdb reprocessing: public reads trimmed at Q25 with fastp, clones called with MiXCR, in-frame beta chains kept. Identical CDR3 proteins give one entry, which carries the most common genes and DNA. Across this sample there are around 440,000 distinct CDR3 sequences, with around 14% seen only once. The top ten clones comprise around 7.3% of the sample. The sample comprised blood. The receptor source for this set is a young woman with Graves' hyperthyroidism.

This clonotype came up many times. The chain recombines TRBV6-2 or TRBV6-3 with TRBJ2-1; D not certain. Trimming took off 6 bases at V and 0 bases at J, with 12 bases between the two ends. Looked up from germline, CDR1 is MNHEY and CDR2 is SVGEGT. The CDR3 spans 15 residues. This chain's CDR3 is CASRPLGSSYNEQFF. The DNA of the CDR3 is TGTGCCAGCAGGCCCCTAGGTAGCTCCTACAATGAGCAGTTCTTC.

Only a few counts were recorded for this clonotype. The V gene is TRBV19, the J gene TRBJ2-7, with TRBD2 identical over 8 bases. The CDR3 runs 14 residues. Germline CDR1 LNHDA, CDR2 SQIVND (reference sequence). Trimming took 2 bases from V and 6 from J; bases not matched to a gene: 6. The CDR3 DNA sequence: TGTGCCAGTAGTATAATCGGGACTAGTTTCGAGCAGTACTTC. It codes for CASSIIGTSFEQYF.

The chain joins TRBV18 to TRBJ1-6; tentative D call: TRBD1 (5 bases). Germline loops: CDR1 KGHSH, CDR2 LQKENI. Trimming took 0 bases from V and 10 from J, leaving 22 bases between them. This CDR3 contains 18 residues. The CDR3 DNA reads TGTGCCAGCTCACCACCGGTGTATGCAGGGCCCCTAAGGTCACCCCTCCACTTT. Amino acid sequence: CASSPPVYAGPLRSPLHF. The entire variable domain, with the rest obtained from reference TRBV18 and TRBJ1-6, is as follows: NAGVMQNPRHLVRRRGQEARLRCSPMKGHSHVYWYRQLPEEGLKFMVYLQKENIIDESGMPKERFSAEFPKEGPSILRIQQVVRGDSAAYFCASSPPVYAGPLRSPLHFGNGTRLTVT.

In this sample, this clonotype turned up many times. This chain connects TRBV2 to TRBJ2-1; 11 bases fit TRBD2. Germline V gene lookup returns CDR1 SNHLY and CDR2 FYNNEI. V lost 7 bases to trimming and J lost 6 bases; unmatched junction nucleotides: 5. The CDR3 contains 14 residues. CDR3 region: CASTPGTSGNEQFF. CDR3 DNA: TGTGCCAGCACTCCCGGGACTAGCGGCAATGAGCAGTTCTTC. Looking up the rest from reference TRBV2 and TRBJ2-1 gives the full variable domain: EPEVTQTPSHQVTQMGQEVILRCVPISNHLYFYWYRQILGQKVEFLVSFYNNEISEKSEIFDDQFSVERPDGSNFTLKIRSTKLEDSAMYFCASTPGTSGNEQFFGPGTRLTVL.

This clonotype has more than one count but fewer than ten. The chain recombines TRBV20-1 with TRBJ2-3; 8 bases agree with TRBD2. CDR1 is DFQATT and CDR2 is SNEGSKA in the germline V gene (reference sequence). The CDR3 consists of 15 residues. The V and J ends lost 3 bases and 8 bases, in that order; junction bases with no gene match: 13. This CDR3 reads CSASPDGGAGATQYF. The CDR3 bases are TGCAGTGCTAGCCCTGATGGGGGAGCGGGAGCTACGCAGTATTTT.

This clonotype was found many times. The chain employs TRBV6-5 and TRBJ2-7; maybe TRBD2 (6 bases). The germline V and J ends were trimmed by 0 bases and 1 base, with 13 bases remaining between them. The CDR3 loop spans 16 amino acids. The germline gives CDR1 MNHEY, CDR2 SVGAGI. CDR3 residues: CASSYSRGAGSYEQYF. CDR3 DNA sequence: TGTGCCAGCAGTTACTCGAGAGGGGCGGGATCCTACGAGCAGTACTTC.

Points on this clonotype: This could be a read error, since a much larger clone is one nucleotide away. The chain recombines TRBV19 with TRBJ1-5, with TRBD1 matching 9 bases. Germline V gene data show CDR1 as LNHDA and CDR2 as SQIVND (reference sequence). The CDR3 runs 18 residues. The CDR3 sequence is CASSIDHRDREGYQPRHF. The CDR3 bases are TGTGCCAGTAGTATAGACCACCGGGACAGGGAAGGTTATCAGCCCCGGCATTTT. The variable domain in full, completed from reference TRBV19 and TRBJ1-5, reads DGGITQSPKYLFRKEGQNVTLSCEQNLNHDAMYWYRQDPGQGLRLIYYSQIVNDFQKGDIAEGYSVSREKKESFPLTVTSAQKNPTAFYLCASSIDHRDREGYQPRHFGDGTRLSIL.

Details on this clonotype: A read error may account for a junction end that differs from germline. The chain joins TRBV7-9 to TRBJ2-1; 8 positions agree with TRBD2. CDR1 and CDR2 from the germline V gene are SEHNR and FQNEAQ (reference sequence). There are 15 residues in the CDR3. The CDR3 region has the DNA TGTGTCAGCAGCTTAGACGGGGGGGCCTGGAATGAGCAGTTCTTC. The encoded protein is CVSSLDGGAWNEQFF.

This clonotype was seen ten or more times. The chain carries TRBV13 and TRBJ2-5; a possible D gene is TRBD1 (5 bases). Germline V CDR1 and CDR2: PRHDT, FYEKMQ (reference sequence). The CDR3 runs 12 residues. The V gene lost 4 bases and the J gene lost 5 bases, with 8 bases spanning the gap. CDR3 DNA sequence: TGTGCCAGCAGCTCAAAGGGGGAGACCCAGTACTTC. Its translation: CASSSKGETQYF.

The V and J genes are TRBV3-1 and TRBJ1-5; 9 bases are shared with TRBD1. CDR1 is LGHDT and CDR2 is YNNKEL in the germline V gene (reference sequence). The CDR3 has 15 amino acids. With V trimmed by 4 bases and J by 3 bases, 4 bases remained unmatched. As DNA, the CDR3 is TGTGCCAGCAGCCCGAGGACAGGGGCCAATCAGCCCCAGCATTTT. It translates to CASSPRTGANQPQHF.

This clonotype was found many times. The chain couples TRBV4-1 to TRBJ2-4; 13 bases match TRBD2. Germline V gene data show CDR1 as MGHRA and CDR2 as YSYEKL. The V and J ends lost 4 bases and 0 bases, in that order; junction bases with no gene match: 6. The CDR3 covers 18 residues. The CDR3 region is CASSPGLAGPLAKNIQYF. CDR3 DNA: TGCGCCAGCAGCCCGGGACTAGCGGGGCCGCTAGCCAAAAACATTCAGTACTTC.

Only a few counts were recorded for this clonotype. The chain combines TRBV5-6 with TRBJ2-1; D possibly uses TRBD1 or TRBD2 (5 bases each). The CDR3 totals 13 residues. V gave up 3 bases and J gave up 7 bases, with 11 bases separating them. Germline lookup yields CDR1 SGHDT and CDR2 YYEEEE. The CDR3 DNA is TGTGCCAGCAGCTGGGGACGCCAGAATGAGCAGTTCTTC. It yields the protein CASSWGRQNEQFF.

This clonotype came up many times. The chain couples TRBV11-2 to TRBJ2-7; D unclear. The CDR3 sequence is 11 residues long. Trimming removed 4 bases at V and 8 bases at J, with 9 bases between. Germline V gene data show CDR1 as SGHAT and CDR2 as FQNNGV. CDR3 nucleotide sequence: TGTGCCAGCAGCTCCAAGGTTAAGCAGTACTTC. Amino acids: CASSSKVKQYF.

This clonotype was counted ten times or more. The V call is TRBV12-3 or TRBV12-4, the J call TRBJ2-7; D is ambiguous. V gave up 0 bases and J gave up 1 base, with 7 bases separating them. This CDR3 contains 14 residues. CDR3 region: CASSLAIASYEQYF. CDR3 nucleotides: TGTGCCAGCAGTTTAGCGATAGCATCCTACGAGCAGTACTTC.

This clonotype was detected only a few times. The chain carries TRBV12-3 or TRBV12-4 and TRBJ2-5; D is unresolved. The CDR3 contains 12 residues. Trimming took 6 bases from V and 6 from J, leaving 11 bases between them. The CDR3 sequence is CASSEGPQTQYF. CDR3 nucleotide sequence: TGTGCCAGCAGCGAAGGACCCCAGACCCAGTACTTC.

The table lists this clonotype with many counts. The V gene is TRBV11-2, the J gene TRBJ2-7, with D perhaps matching TRBD2 (7 bases). The V and J ends lost 1 base and 3 bases respectively, with 13 bases between them. The germline gives CDR1 SGHAT, CDR2 FQNNGV. CDR3 length equals 15 residues. In nucleotides, the CDR3 is TGTGCCAGCAGCTTAGTGGTGGGGGGGCGCTACGAGCAGTACTTC. It codes for CASSLVVGGRYEQYF.

The gene calls are TRBV15 and TRBJ2-3; D unclear. Germline CDR1 reads LNHNV; CDR2 reads YYDKDF (reference sequence). The CDR3 totals 14 residues. V lost 0 bases and J lost 4, with 8 bases in between. The CDR3 DNA is TGTGCCACCAGCAGAGATAAGGGTCCAGATACGCAGTATTTT. The encoded protein is CATSRDKGPDTQYF.

This clonotype was counted at least ten times. The J gene is TRBJ2-2, the V gene TRBV2; 7 nucleotides agree with TRBD2. The CDR3 extends over 13 amino acids. V gave up 3 bases and J gave up 7 bases; unmatched junction bases: 2. The V gene's germline CDR1 is SNHLY and CDR2 FYNNEI. CDR3 in amino acids: CASSESGVGELFF. In nucleotides, the CDR3 is TGTGCCAGCAGTGAGAGCGGGGTCGGGGAGCTGTTTTTT.

This clonotype has a count of ten or more. The chain uses TRBV29-1 and TRBJ1-1; 9 nucleotides agree with TRBD1. The germline CDR1 and CDR2 sequences are SQVTM and ANQGSEA. The V segment lost 4 bases and the J segment 10 bases; nucleotides outside the gene matches: 10. The CDR3 is 13 residues long. As DNA, the CDR3 is TGCAGCGTTGCAAGCGGACAGGGGCGGTCAGCTTTCTTT. It yields the protein CSVASGQGRSAFF.